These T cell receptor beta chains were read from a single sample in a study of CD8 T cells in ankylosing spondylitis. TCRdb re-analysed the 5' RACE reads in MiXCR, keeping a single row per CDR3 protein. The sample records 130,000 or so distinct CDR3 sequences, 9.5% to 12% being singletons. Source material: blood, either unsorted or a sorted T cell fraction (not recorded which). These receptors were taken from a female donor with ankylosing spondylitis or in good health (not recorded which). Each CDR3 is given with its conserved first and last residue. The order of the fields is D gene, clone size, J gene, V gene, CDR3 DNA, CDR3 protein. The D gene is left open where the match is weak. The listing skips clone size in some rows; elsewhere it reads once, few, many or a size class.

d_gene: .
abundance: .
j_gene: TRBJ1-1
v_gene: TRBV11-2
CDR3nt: TGTGCCAGCAGCTTACACAGGGAAACTGAAGCTTTCTTT
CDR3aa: CASSLHRETEAFF

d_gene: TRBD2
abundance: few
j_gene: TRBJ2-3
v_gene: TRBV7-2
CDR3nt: TGTGCCAGCAGCTTAGCACTACTAGCGGGAGGGCCAACAGATACGCAGTATTTT
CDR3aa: CASSLALLAGGPTDTQYF

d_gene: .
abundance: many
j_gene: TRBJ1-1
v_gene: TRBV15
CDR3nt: TGTGCCACCAGCAGAGTTTTTTTAGGGGTGAACACTGAAGCTTTCTTT
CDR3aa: CATSRVFLGVNTEAFF

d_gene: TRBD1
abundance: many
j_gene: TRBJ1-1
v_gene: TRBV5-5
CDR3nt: TGTGCCAGCGGACGAATCAGGGGGGACACTGAAGCTTTCTTT
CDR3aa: CASGRIRGDTEAFF

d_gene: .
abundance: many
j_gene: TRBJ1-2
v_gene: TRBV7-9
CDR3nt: TGTGCCAGCAGCCAGCAGGGGACTGATGGCTACACCTTC
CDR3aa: CASSQQGTDGYTF

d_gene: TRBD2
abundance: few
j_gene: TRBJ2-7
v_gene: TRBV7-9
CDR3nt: TGTGCCAGCAGCTTAGGACTAGCTCCTTCGGCCGAGCAGTACTTC
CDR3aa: CASSLGLAPSAEQYF

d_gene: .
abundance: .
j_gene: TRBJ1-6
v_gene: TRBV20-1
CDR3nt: TGCAGTGCTAGTGACGGGACGCAGGGAGGGTTTTCACCCCTCCACTTT
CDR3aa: CSASDGTQGGFSPLHF

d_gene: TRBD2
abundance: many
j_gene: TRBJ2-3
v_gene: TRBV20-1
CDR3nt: TGCAGTGCTAGAGATCCCCTAGCGGCGGGAGATACGCAGTATTTT
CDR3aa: CSARDPLAAGDTQYF

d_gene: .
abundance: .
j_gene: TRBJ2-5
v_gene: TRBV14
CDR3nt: TGTGCCAGCAGCCAAGCTGAGGGCAGGGTGGAAGAGACCCAGTACTTC
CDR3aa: CASSQAEGRVEETQYF

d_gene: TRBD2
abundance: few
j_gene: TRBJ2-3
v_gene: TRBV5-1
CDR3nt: TGCGCCAGCAGCCACCGACTAGCCGCTATCGATACGCAGTATTTT
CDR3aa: CASSHRLAAIDTQYF

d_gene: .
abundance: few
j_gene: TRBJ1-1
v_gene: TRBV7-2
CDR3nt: TGTGCCAGCAGCTTACAGACGGACCGTGAAGCTTTCTTT
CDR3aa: CASSLQTDREAFF

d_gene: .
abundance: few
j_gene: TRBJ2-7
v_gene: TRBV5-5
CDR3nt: TGTGCCAGCAGCGCTTACCGGGCCCCGGCCTACGAGCAGTACTTC
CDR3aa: CASSAYRAPAYEQYF

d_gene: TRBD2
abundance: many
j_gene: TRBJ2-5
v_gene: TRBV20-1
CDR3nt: TGCAGTGCTAGGGGACTAGGTAGAGAGACCCAGTACTTC
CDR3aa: CSARGLGRETQYF

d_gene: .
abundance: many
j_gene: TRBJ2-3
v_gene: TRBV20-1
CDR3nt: TGCAGTGCGGGGGACCGGTCGAATACGCAGTATTTT
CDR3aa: CSAGDRSNTQYF